Listed here is a single TCR beta chain. Repertoires were generated with immunoSEQ multiplex PCR, while TCRdb's copy carries only in-frame clones and drops some. The sample holds tens of thousands of clones, around nine tenths seen once. Trimming left V 0 bases short and J 7 bases short, with 11 bases between. Per the germline V gene, CDR1 is SGHNT and CDR2 is YYREEE (reference sequence). There are 15 residues in the CDR3. The data stem from a study of OX40 agonist ivuxolimab in advanced cancers. Whole-study context: Patients undergoing dose escalation presented with hepatocellular carcinoma, melanoma, renal cell or head and neck cancer.

Exclusion applied to patients with autoimmune disease history or systemic immunosuppression. The source is an adult with an advanced solid tumor such as melanoma, head and neck, liver or kidney cancer. V gene TRBV5-4 combines with J gene TRBJ1-6, with D perhaps matching TRBD1 (5 bases). The sequences come from CD4+ or CD8+ T cells sorted from blood, collected in a trial of the OX40 agonist ivuxolimab. The CDR3 coding sequence is TGTGCCAGCAGCTTGGGCAGGGTGGGAAATTCACCCCTCCACTTT. This encodes CASSLGRVGNSPLHF.